The 24 T cell receptor beta chains below come from one sample, sequenced in a study of T cells in Graves' hyperthyroidism and ophthalmopathy. Amplification targeted TCR beta CDR3 regions from RNA transcripts. In the first-round RT-PCR of the TCR CDR3, the HTBI primer set was used. Each CDR3 protein is one row after TCRdb ran MiXCR on the multiplex PCR reads. Among hundreds of thousands of distinct CDR3 sequences listed, roughly 16% were seen once. What was sequenced was blood. These receptors were obtained from a woman aged 25 to 39 with Graves' hyperthyroidism.

The chain joins TRBV29-1 to TRBJ2-3; D is uncertain. Germline values: CDR1 SQVTM, CDR2 ANQGSEA. This CDR3 contains 11 residues. Deletions cut 7 bases from V and 8 bases from J, with 13 bases between. DNA of the CDR3: TGCAGCGCCTGGACGACCACTACGCAGTATTTT. It codes for CSAWTTTTQYF.

The chain joins TRBV9 to TRBJ2-5; 7 bases are shared with TRBD1. The germline V gene has CDR1 SGDLS and CDR2 YYNGEE. This CDR3 is 15 amino acids long. Trimming cost V 2 bases and J 5 bases; bases outside gene matches: 9. The CDR3 loop is CASSVGTAAMETQYF. The CDR3 coding sequence is TGTGCCAGCAGCGTCGGGACAGCTGCGATGGAGACCCAGTACTTC. The full variable domain, rest sourced from reference TRBV9 and TRBJ2-5, is DSGVTQTPKHLITATGQRVTLRCSPRSGDLSVYWYQQSLDQGLQFLIQYYNGEERAKGNILERFSAQQFPDLHSELNLSSLELGDSALYFCASSVGTAAMETQYFGPGTRLLVL.

This chain uses TRBV5-8 with TRBJ1-3; 10 bases agree with TRBD1. This CDR3 region has 15 residues. With V trimmed by 3 bases and J by 8 bases, 8 bases remained unmatched. Germline V gives CDR1 SGHTS, CDR2 YDEGEE. The CDR3 sequence: CASSSGQGRVDTIYF. The CDR3 nucleotides are TGTGCCAGCAGCTCGGGACAGGGGCGTGTGGACACCATATATTTT.

In its sample, this clonotype was seen many times. The genes are TRBV30 and TRBJ2-1; D uncertain. Trimming stripped 0 bases from V and 7 bases from J, with 13 bases between. In germline, CDR1 is GTSNPN, CDR2 SVGIG (reference sequence). The CDR3 has 14 residues. CDR3 loop: CAWSVARVRNEQFF. The CDR3 DNA reads as TGTGCCTGGAGTGTAGCAAGAGTAAGGAATGAGCAGTTCTTC.

The chain is built from TRBV6-2 or TRBV6-3 and TRBJ2-7, with D unresolved. V was cut by 5 bases and J by 5 bases, with 13 bases left in between. Germline assignment: CDR1 MNHEY and CDR2 SVGEGT. This CDR3 is 13 amino acids long. The CDR3 nucleotides are TGTGCCAGCAGTACCGAGGACGGACACGAGCAGTACTTC. Amino acids: CASSTEDGHEQYF.

Ten or more counts support this clonotype. This sequence joins TRBV6-4 and TRBJ2-1; weak D call: TRBD1 (7 bases). The V gene's germline CDR1 is MRHNA and CDR2 SNTAGT. With 3 bases removed from V and 7 bases from J, the gap between germline ends came to 16 bases. The CDR3 contains 15 residues. Here the CDR3 reads CASSEGAEGANEQFF. The CDR3 region has the DNA TGTGCCAGCAGTGAAGGAGCGGAGGGGGCGAATGAGCAGTTCTTC.

This clonotype was recorded many times. CDR3 bases: TGTGCCAGCAGTTTATCGGGGGGCGGCTACACCTTC. It is translated as CASSLSGGGYTF. The V call is TRBV28, the J call TRBJ1-2; maybe TRBD1 (6 bases). From germline, CDR1 is MDHEN and CDR2 SYDVKM. The CDR3 is 12 residues long. Trimming took off 1 base at V and 8 bases at J, with 8 bases between the two ends.

In its sample, this clonotype was seen a few times. This chain connects TRBV14 to TRBJ2-7; TRBD2 matches 12 bases. The length of the CDR3 is 15 residues. The V gene's germline CDR1 is SGHDN and CDR2 FVKESK. J gave up 7 bases and V 5 bases, and 9 bases lay outside the gene matches. The CDR3 reads CASSSRLAGAREQYF. DNA for the CDR3: TGTGCCAGCAGCTCACGACTAGCGGGAGCACGAGAGCAGTACTTC.

This clonotype has just a few counts. The chain has TRBV29-1 and TRBJ2-3; D could derive from TRBD1 or TRBD2 (6 bases each). Germline lookup yields CDR1 SQVTM and CDR2 ANQGSEA. Trimming stripped 4 bases from V and 1 base from J, with 15 bases between. The CDR3 sequence is 15 residues long. This CDR3 is CSVAGALGGTDTQYF. The CDR3 DNA reads TGCAGCGTTGCGGGGGCCCTGGGGGGCACAGATACGCAGTATTTT.

This clonotype came up once. The chain is built from TRBV7-8 and TRBJ1-1; D is perhaps TRBD1 (5 bases). With 4 bases removed from V and 4 bases from J, the gap between germline ends came to 19 bases. Germline-derived CDR1 and CDR2 are SGHVS and FQNEAQ. The length of the CDR3 is 16 residues. The CDR3 sequence: CASSSPPGRGSTEAFF. The CDR3 DNA reads as TGTGCCAGCAGCTCCCCGCCCGGGAGGGGCAGCACTGAAGCTTTCTTT. Full variable domain (rest looked up from reference TRBV7-8 and TRBJ1-1): GAGVSQSPRYKVAKRGQDVALRCDPISGHVSLFWYQQALGQGPEFLTYFQNEAQLDKSGLPSDRFFAERPEGSVSTLKIQRTQQEDSAVYLCASSSPPGRGSTEAFFGQGTRLTVV.

The rearrangement links TRBV30 to TRBJ2-4; D call uncertain. The V gene's germline CDR1 is GTSNPN and CDR2 SVGIG (reference sequence). V was clipped by 0 bases and J by 15 bases, with 18 bases between them. This CDR3 has 13 residues. The CDR3 sequence is CAWSVTTTHERYF. CDR3 sequence (DNA): TGTGCCTGGAGTGTTACCACAACGCACGAAAGGTACTTC.

This clonotype was counted between two and nine times. The CDR3 sequence: CASSRNRGTDTQYF. In DNA, the CDR3 is TGTGCCAGCTCCCGTAATCGGGGAACAGATACGCAGTATTTT. The chain combines TRBV9 with TRBJ2-3; the D gene is possibly TRBD2 (5 bases). The V and J ends lost 7 bases and 3 bases respectively, with 15 bases between them. CDR3 length: 14 residues. Germline V CDR1 and CDR2: SGDLS, YYNGEE.

The CDR3 DNA follows: TGTGCCAGCACCTTAGGTCTGGGTTTAGTTGATCAGCCCCAGCATTTT. Amino acids: CASTLGLGLVDQPQHF. This chain uses TRBV6-1 with TRBJ1-5; D is undetermined. V was cut by 7 bases and J by 5 bases, with 21 bases left in between. In germline, CDR1 is MNHNS, CDR2 SASEGT. The CDR3 is 16 residues long.

This clonotype showed up many times. CDR3 nucleotides: TGCAGTGCCGGGAGTTACGAGCAGTACTTC. Translation gives CSAGSYEQYF. This rearrangement joins TRBV20-1 to TRBJ2-7; D perhaps matches TRBD2 (6 bases). This CDR3 contains 10 residues. Trimming removed 6 bases at V and 4 bases at J, with 7 bases between. The germline CDR1 and CDR2 sequences are DFQATT and SNEGSKA (reference sequence).

The table lists this clonotype with many counts. The rearrangement links TRBV20-1 to TRBJ2-7, with 10 positions matching TRBD2. V gave up 0 bases and J gave up 1 base; unmatched junction bases: 3. The length of the CDR3 is 15 residues. The germline V gene encodes CDR1 DFQATT and CDR2 SNEGSKA (reference sequence). The CDR3 is CSARDRSGRSYEQYF. The CDR3 nucleotides are TGCAGTGCTAGAGATCGTAGCGGGAGGTCCTACGAGCAGTACTTC.

This clonotype was counted only a few times. The chain links TRBV9 to TRBJ2-1; D is unresolved. V was pared by 3 bases and J by 9 bases, with 19 bases between. CDR3 length equals 15 residues. The V gene's germline CDR1 is SGDLS and CDR2 YYNGEE. The CDR3 spells CASSDRARPNTEQFF. The CDR3 DNA sequence: TGTGCCAGCAGCGACCGGGCCCGGCCTAATACTGAGCAGTTCTTC.

This clonotype was seen more than once but under ten times. This chain uses TRBV7-3 with TRBJ2-3, with 7 nucleotides matching TRBD2. Germline-derived CDR1 and CDR2 are SGHTA and FQGTGA. This CDR3 contains 13 residues. Trimming cost V 4 bases and J 5 bases; bases outside gene matches: 3. CDR3 nucleotide sequence: TGTGCCAGCAGCTCTATAGCGGGAGATACGCAGTATTTT. Its translation is CASSSIAGDTQYF.

In its sample, this clonotype was seen many times. The V and J genes are TRBV11-3 and TRBJ1-1; D ambiguous. Germline CDR1 and CDR2: SGHNT and YENEEA. V lost 2 bases, J lost 4 bases, and 8 bases lay in between. This CDR3 region has 13 residues. In nucleotides, the CDR3 is TGTGCCAGCAGCTTAATCCGAGGCACTGAAGCTTTCTTT. Residues: CASSLIRGTEAFF.

This clonotype was seen repeatedly, ten times or more. The V and J genes are TRBV12-3 or TRBV12-4 and TRBJ2-3; TRBD1 matches at 8 bases. J lost 0 bases, V lost 3 bases, and 17 bases had no gene match. The CDR3 totals 20 residues. CDR3 DNA sequence: TGTGCCAGCAGTTTCCTGGATAGGGGGACAGGTGGAACTAGCACAGATACGCAGTATTTT. Translated, it gives CASSFLDRGTGGTSTDTQYF.

The chain is built from TRBV7-2 and TRBJ1-5, with 11 bases identical to TRBD1. CDR1 and CDR2 (germline): SGHTA, FQGNSA. V lost 6 bases, J lost 2 bases, and 6 bases stayed unmatched. The CDR3 has 16 amino acids. CDR3 nucleotides: TGTGCCAGCAGTGGACAGGGGGCTGTTGGCAATCAGCCCCAGCATTTT. This sequence encodes CASSGQGAVGNQPQHF.

The V gene is TRBV20-1, the J gene TRBJ2-1, with unresolved D. The CDR3 runs to 15 residues. V lost 0 bases and J 2 bases, leaving 11 bases between the germline ends. The V gene's germline CDR1 is DFQATT and CDR2 SNEGSKA (reference sequence). CDR3 in DNA: TGCAGTGCTAGAGATTTACAGCTTCCCTACAATGAGCAGTTCTTC. Translating it yields CSARDLQLPYNEQFF.

In DNA, the CDR3 is TGTGCCAGCAGTTTAGAAGTGTGGAATGAGCAGTTCTTC. It is translated as CASSLEVWNEQFF. This chain links TRBV28 with TRBJ2-1; D uncertain. V dropped 2 bases and J dropped 7 bases, with 9 bases sitting between them. Germline V CDR1 and CDR2: MDHEN, SYDVKM. The CDR3 runs 13 residues. Drawing the rest from reference TRBV28 and TRBJ2-1, the complete variable domain is DVKVTQSSRYLVKRTGEKVFLECVQDMDHENMFWYRQDPGLGLRLIYFSYDVKMKEKGDIPEGYSVSREKKERFSLILESASTNQTSMYLCASSLEVWNEQFFGPGTRLTVL.

This clonotype was seen repeatedly, ten times or more. This chain joins TRBV19 and TRBJ1-1; 8 nucleotides agree with TRBD1. Germline lookup yields CDR1 LNHDA and CDR2 SQIVND (reference sequence). The length of the CDR3 is 13 residues. V dropped 9 bases and J dropped 4; count of bases not matched to a gene: 7. This CDR3 is CASSPTGGTEAFF. The DNA of the CDR3 is TGTGCCAGCAGTCCCACAGGGGGCACTGAAGCTTTCTTT.

This clonotype appeared many times. The chain uses TRBV12-3 or TRBV12-4 and TRBJ1-6; weak D call: TRBD1 (5 bases). Trimming took off 2 bases at V and 10 bases at J, with 9 bases between the two ends. The length of the CDR3 is 13 residues. The CDR3 is CASSLFGGSPLHF. CDR3 bases: TGTGCCAGCAGTTTATTCGGGGGATCACCCCTCCACTTT.